The 2 T cell receptor beta chains given below trace back to one sample, sequenced in a study of T cells in Graves' hyperthyroidism and ophthalmopathy. What was amplified from RNA transcripts were TCR beta CDR3 regions. The HTBI primer set was used in a first-round RT-PCR of the TCR CDR3. One entry per CDR3 protein, called by TCRdb with MiXCR from the multiplex PCR reads. The sample contains over 450,000 distinct CDR3 sequences, around 14% of which appear only once. The sequenced sample was blood. The receptors come from a woman aged 18-29 years with Graves' hyperthyroidism.

Many counts were recorded for this clonotype. The gene calls are TRBV6-5 and TRBJ1-3; TRBD1 agrees at 8 bases. The CDR3 runs 17 residues. After removal of 0 bases from V and 3 bases from J, the junction contained 7 bases not matched to a gene. Germline values: CDR1 MNHEY, CDR2 SVGAGI. In nucleotides, the CDR3 is TGTGCCAGCAGTTACTCGTCTCAGGGGGCCTTTGGAAACACCATATATTTT. Encoded protein: CASSYSSQGAFGNTIYF.

This clonotype was counted at least ten times. The chain recombines TRBV5-1 with TRBJ1-5, with D perhaps matching TRBD1 (6 bases). Germline V CDR1 and CDR2: SGHRS, YFSETQ. The CDR3 has 15 residues. The V gene lost 3 bases and the J gene lost 0 bases, with 10 bases spanning the gap. CDR3 nucleotides: TGCGCCAGCAGCTGGAGGGGGGATAGCAATCAGCCCCAGCATTTT. This sequence encodes CASSWRGDSNQPQHF.